This T cell receptor (beta chain) was found in a study of cytomegalovirus exposure and HLA in healthy donors. Across the whole study: The approximately 680 first-cohort repertoires and the approximately 130 validation repertoires shared the same platform, a later analysis reported.

A word on this clone: Its antigen is unidentified.

Clones were sequenced by immunoSEQ multiplex PCR, and TCRdb holds only the in-frame ones, with some missing. The table lists approximately 41,000 clones, just under 95% of them singletons, with about 3% in the top ten. Whole-study findings and limits: In vitro assays verified that a few CMV-associated chains recognized CMV antigens specifically.

The CDR3 contains 16 residues. V shed 2 bases, J shed 8 bases, and the junction held 10 bases outside the gene matches. Germline CDR1 SGDLS, CDR2 YYNGEE. This chain joins TRBV9 and TRBJ2-1; 10 positions agree with TRBD2. The TCR was taken from a man younger than 35 in good health and CMV-seronegative. The sequencing sample was made of PBMCs. The CDR3 region is CASSVGSSGSFYEQFF. DNA of the CDR3: TGTGCCAGCAGCGTTGGGTCTAGCGGGAGTTTTTATGAGCAGTTCTTC.